This T cell receptor (beta chain) comes out of a study of cytomegalovirus exposure and HLA in healthy donors. In the study overall: Samples from HLA-typed donors yielded about 80 million unique TCRs in an early data release. Findings and caveats of the study: Cytomegalovirus-associated TCR beta chains were listed, numbering 150 to 200. Cytomegalovirus status, reportedly, was diagnosed with high specificity and sensitivity by the classifier. A later look showed TCR association rates differing by HLA locus, highest for DRB1 and lowest for HLA-C.

To note about this clone: The target antigen is unknown. The sample contains more than one DNA sequence encoding this CDR3.

The PCR employed 60 Vbeta primers together with 13 Jbeta primers. The method was immunoSEQ multiplex PCR; TCRdb's version includes in-frame clones alone and lacks a portion of them. The table shows approximately 110,000 clones, with roughly 66% occurring only once. V was cut by 7 bases and J by 1 base, with 10 bases left in between. The CDR3 loop spans 13 amino acids. The germline V gene encodes CDR1 SGHRS and CDR2 YFSETQ. This TCR was sampled from a man aged 55 to 70 in good health and CMV-seropositive. This rearrangement joins TRBV5-1 to TRBJ2-3, with a tentative D call TRBD1 (6 bases). The sequenced material came from PBMCs. The CDR3 nucleotides are TGCGCCAGCTCGGGACAAGGCACAGATACGCAGTATTTT. It yields the protein CASSGQGTDTQYF.